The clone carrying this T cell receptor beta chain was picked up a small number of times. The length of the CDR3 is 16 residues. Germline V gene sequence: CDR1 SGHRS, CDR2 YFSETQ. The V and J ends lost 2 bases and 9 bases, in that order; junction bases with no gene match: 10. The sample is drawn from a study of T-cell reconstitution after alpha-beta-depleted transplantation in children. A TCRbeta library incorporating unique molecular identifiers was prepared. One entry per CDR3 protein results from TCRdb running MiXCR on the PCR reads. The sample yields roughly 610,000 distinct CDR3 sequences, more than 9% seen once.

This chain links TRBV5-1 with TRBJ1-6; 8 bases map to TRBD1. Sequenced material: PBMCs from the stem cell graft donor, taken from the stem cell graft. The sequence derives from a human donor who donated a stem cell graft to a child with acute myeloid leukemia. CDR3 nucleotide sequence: TGCGCCAGCAGCTTCGGGACAGGCGAAAAGGGTTCACCCCTCCACTTT. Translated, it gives CASSFGTGEKGSPLHF. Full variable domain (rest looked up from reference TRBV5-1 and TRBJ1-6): KAGVTQTPRYLIKTRGQQVTLSCSPISGHRSVSWYQQTPGQGLQFLFEYFSETQRNKGNFPGRFSGRQFSNSRSEMNVSTLELGDSALYLCASSFGTGEKGSPLHFGNGTRLTVT.